This paragraph covers one T cell receptor (beta chain) sequence. V was shortened by 1 base and J by 0 bases, with 16 bases between the two germline ends. Germline values: CDR1 LGHNT, CDR2 FRNRAP. The CDR3 is made up of 18 amino acids. The data stem from a study of T cells in Graves' hyperthyroidism and ophthalmopathy. The investigators amplified TCR beta CDR3 regions from RNA transcripts. A first-round RT-PCR of the TCR CDR3 used the HTBI primer set. TCRdb itself ran the multiplex PCR reads through MiXCR, one entry per CDR3 protein. The sample includes roughly 360,000 distinct CDR3 sequences, roughly 13% of them seen just once.

V is TRBV12-5 and J is TRBJ1-5, with D possibly TRBD1 on 6 matching bases. This receptor was identified in a man under 40 with Graves' hyperthyroidism that later progressed to Graves' ophthalmopathy. Sequencing was performed on blood. CDR3 residues: CASGLDLQGGDSNQPQHF. The CDR3 nucleotides are TGTGCTAGTGGTTTGGACTTACAGGGAGGGGATAGCAATCAGCCCCAGCATTTT.